This T cell receptor (beta chain) was sequenced during a study of T cells in Graves' hyperthyroidism and ophthalmopathy. Study-wide results and limits: Most thyroid-expanded clonotypes above 0.001 were also found in blood. Ophthalmopathy and stable hyperthyroidism were told apart by a 13 V-J model.

The CDR3 has 15 amino acids. The V gene lost 5 bases and the J gene lost 0 bases, with 11 bases spanning the gap. The germline V gene has CDR1 SGHTA and CDR2 FQGNSA. Uncontrolled infection, other autoimmune disease, pregnancy and lactation each barred patients from inclusion. This clonotype was seen repeatedly, ten times or more. Its specificity is unknown. RNA transcripts yielded amplified TCR beta CDR3 regions. First-round RT-PCR targeting the TCR CDR3 was performed with the HTBI primer set. MiXCR, applied by TCRdb to the multiplex PCR reads, yields one record per CDR3 protein. The data contain some 340,000 distinct CDR3 sequences, about 13% of them singletons.

This sequence originates from a woman aged 35 to 49 with Graves' ophthalmopathy. The chain employs TRBV7-2 and TRBJ2-1, with no clear D. What was sequenced was blood. The CDR3 spells CASSSTVYSYNEQFF. CDR3 nucleotide sequence: TGTGCCAGCAGCAGCACCGTGTACTCCTACAATGAGCAGTTCTTC.